The 22 T cell receptor beta chains in this list originate from one sample, sequenced in a study of blood T cell repertoires in COVID-19. TCRdb's copy holds only in-frame clones and misses some; the assay was immunoSEQ multiplex PCR. The top ten hold 3% to 4.5% of the sample, which has 95,000 to 150,000 clones, roughly 84% seen once. Sequenced input: PBMCs or T cells enriched from blood (not recorded which). These receptors originate from a woman in her 30s who had recovered from COVID-19.

The V gene is TRBV4-3, the J gene TRBJ1-2; tentative D call: TRBD1 (5 bases). Per germline, CDR1 LGHNA and CDR2 YSLEER. Trimming removed 0 bases at V and 8 bases at J, with 13 bases between. The CDR3 runs to 14 residues. In DNA form, the CDR3 reads TGCGCCAGCAGCCAAGATTCAGGGATCAGAGGCTACACCTTC. Its translation is CASSQDSGIRGYTF.

The chain employs TRBV27 and TRBJ1-2; 7 positions agree with TRBD1. The CDR3 sequence is 14 residues long. Germline V lookup: CDR1 MNHEY, CDR2 SMNVEV (reference sequence). V lost 2 bases and J lost 5; bases outside the gene matches: 5. CDR3 loop: CASSLKGAEYGYTF. The DNA of the CDR3 is TGTGCCAGCAGTTTAAAGGGGGCTGAGTATGGCTACACCTTC.

The CDR3 DNA reads as TGTGCCAGCAGCTCACTCTACGAGCAGTACTTC. Translated: CASSSLYEQYF. The chain joins TRBV7-9 to TRBJ2-7; D is ambiguous. Germline V gene data show CDR1 as SEHNR and CDR2 as FQNEAQ (reference sequence). Trimming shortened V by 4 bases and J by 3 bases, and 4 bases separated the two germline ends. The CDR3 totals 11 residues. The full variable domain, rest sourced from reference TRBV7-9 and TRBJ2-7, is DTGVSQNPRHKITKRGQNVTFRCDPISEHNRLYWYRQTLGQGPEFLTYFQNEAQLEKSRLLSDRFSAERPKGSFSTLEIQRTEQGDSAMYLCASSSLYEQYFGPGTRLTVT.

The rearrangement links TRBV30 to TRBJ1-5, with 12 bases fitting TRBD1. The germline V gene has CDR1 GTSNPN and CDR2 SVGIG (reference sequence). V gave up 0 bases and J gave up 2 bases; unmatched junction bases: 5. The CDR3 consists of 17 residues. CDR3 in amino acids: CAWSVGTGGWGNQPQHF. The CDR3 DNA reads as TGTGCCTGGAGTGTAGGGACAGGGGGCTGGGGCAATCAGCCCCAGCATTTT.

The V gene is TRBV18, the J gene TRBJ1-5; TRBD1 matches 7 bases. Trimming cost V 0 bases and J 5 bases; bases outside gene matches: 7. CDR3 size: 16 residues. The V gene's germline CDR1 is KGHSH and CDR2 LQKENI. CDR3 residues: CASSPPVTRGHQPQHF. CDR3 in DNA: TGTGCCAGCTCACCACCGGTGACTAGGGGGCATCAGCCCCAGCATTTT.

This chain joins TRBV4-3 and TRBJ2-7; D is unresolved. Germline-derived CDR1 and CDR2 are LGHNA and YSLEER. V shed 4 bases and J shed 0 bases, with 16 bases lying between them. CDR3 length equals 16 residues. DNA for the CDR3: TGCGCCAGCAGCCCTGATACCGGGTCGGGCTCCTACGAGCAGTACTTC. Protein sequence: CASSPDTGSGSYEQYF.

The chain has TRBV7-2 and TRBJ1-2, with D hard to call. Trimming removed 1 base from V and 2 bases from J, with 8 bases in between. Germline V CDR1 and CDR2: SGHTA, FQGNSA. The CDR3 sequence is 14 residues long. In DNA, the CDR3 is TGTGCCAGCAGCTTAGGGCCGGGGAACTATGGCTACACCTTC. The encoded protein is CASSLGPGNYGYTF.

The chain has TRBV18 and TRBJ2-6; possibly TRBD2 for D (6 bases). V was shortened by 2 bases and J by 2 bases, with 7 bases between the two germline ends. The CDR3 loop spans 15 amino acids. Germline loops: CDR1 KGHSH, CDR2 LQKENI. In DNA, the CDR3 is TGTGCCAGCTCACCAGGCGGGACTGGGGCCAACGTCCTGACTTTC. This sequence encodes CASSPGGTGANVLTF.

V and J are TRBV9 and TRBJ2-5; the D gene is possibly TRBD2 (5 bases). CDR3 length: 15 amino acids. The germline gives CDR1 SGDLS, CDR2 YYNGEE. Trimming removed 0 bases at V and 13 bases at J, with 22 bases between. CDR3 DNA: TGTGCCAGCAGCGTAGGGTCTTATCGGGAAGGAGCTGCGTACTTC. This encodes CASSVGSYREGAAYF. The whole variable domain, remainder taken from reference TRBV9 and TRBJ2-5, is DSGVTQTPKHLITATGQRVTLRCSPRSGDLSVYWYQQSLDQGLQFLIQYYNGEERAKGNILERFSAQQFPDLHSELNLSSLELGDSALYFCASSVGSYREGAAYFGPGTRLLVL.

This rearrangement joins TRBV18 to TRBJ2-7, with 12 bases identical to TRBD1. This CDR3 is 16 amino acids long. The ends lost 3 bases at V and 1 base at J; junction bases unmatched: 4. Looked up from germline, CDR1 is KGHSH and CDR2 is LQKENI. The CDR3 nucleotides are TGTGCCAGCTCACCGGGACAGGGGGCCCCTTCCTACGAGCAGTACTTC. This gives the protein CASSPGQGAPSYEQYF.

CDR3 sequence (DNA): TGTGCCAGCAGCTTAAATTTGGGGCTATTGAACTATGGCTACACCTTC. Translation gives CASSLNLGLLNYGYTF. The J gene is TRBJ1-2, the V gene TRBV7-2, with D perhaps matching TRBD1 (5 bases). Germline CDR1 reads SGHTA; CDR2 reads FQGNSA. The CDR3 runs to 16 residues. Between the trimmed V and J ends, which lost 2 bases and 2 bases, there was a span of 15 bases.

The chain uses TRBV4-1 and TRBJ2-7, with 8 bases matching TRBD1. CDR3 size: 15 residues. Looked up from germline, CDR1 is MGHRA and CDR2 is YSYEKL. V shed 2 bases and J 4 bases; nucleotides not matched to a gene: 7. The chain's CDR3 is CASSQSGTGAYEQYF. The CDR3 DNA reads as TGCGCCAGCAGCCAATCAGGGACAGGCGCGTACGAGCAGTACTTC.

This clone has only a few counts. The J gene is TRBJ2-2, the V gene TRBV5-1; D gene uncertain. The V gene lost 0 bases and the J gene lost 1 base, with 7 bases spanning the gap. The germline gives CDR1 SGHRS, CDR2 YFSETQ. The CDR3 covers 15 residues. This CDR3 is CASSLDPRNTGELFF. The DNA for the CDR3 is TGCGCCAGCAGCTTGGACCCGCGGAACACCGGGGAGCTGTTTTTT.

This clone was observed once. The rearrangement uses TRBV29-1 and TRBJ2-3; 12 nucleotides match TRBD2. The CDR3 is made up of 15 amino acids. The germline V gene encodes CDR1 SQVTM and CDR2 ANQGSEA. CDR3 bases: TGCAGTGGGGCTAGCGGGAGGGCCGAGGATGATACGCAGTATTTT. Amino acids: CSGASGRAEDDTQYF.

This chain joins TRBV5-1 and TRBJ2-7; a possible D gene is TRBD1 (5 bases). Per germline, CDR1 SGHRS and CDR2 YFSETQ. Trimming shortened V by 0 bases and J by 1 base, and 8 bases separated the two germline ends. The CDR3 extends over 14 amino acids. The CDR3 spells CASSLGQYSYEQYF. The CDR3 coding sequence is TGCGCCAGCAGCTTGGGACAGTATTCCTACGAGCAGTACTTC.

V usage is TRBV24-1 and J usage is TRBJ1-2; D is ambiguous. CDR3 length: 12 amino acids. Trimming removed 7 bases at V and 9 bases at J, with 14 bases between. Germline CDR1 reads KGHDR; CDR2 reads SFDVKD. Written as DNA, the CDR3 is TGTGCCACCAGCCCTGCGCCCAGGAGCTACACCTTC. Translation: CATSPAPRSYTF.

The V gene is TRBV12-3 or TRBV12-4, the J gene TRBJ2-7, with D tentatively TRBD2 (5 bases). V was shortened by 3 bases and J by 6 bases, with 12 bases between the two germline ends. The length of the CDR3 is 13 residues. The CDR3: CASSFGETSEQYF. The CDR3 DNA reads as TGTGCCAGCAGTTTCGGGGAGACCAGCGAGCAGTACTTC.

The rearrangement joins TRBV7-2 to TRBJ2-7; unclear D gene. Per germline, CDR1 SGHTA and CDR2 FQGNSA. V lost 1 base and J lost 4, with 8 bases in between. The CDR3 is made up of 13 amino acids. The CDR3 sequence is CASSLGLEYEQYF. Here the CDR3 DNA reads TGTGCCAGCAGCTTAGGACTTGAATACGAGCAGTACTTC.

CDR3 loop: CASSPTGGYGYTF. CDR3 nucleotide sequence: TGTGCCAGCAGCCCGACAGGGGGCTATGGCTACACCTTC. The V and J genes are TRBV7-9 and TRBJ1-2, with 9 positions matching TRBD1. Trimming took 5 bases from V and 4 from J; bases not matched to a gene: 2. This CDR3 has 13 amino acids. Germline V CDR1 and CDR2: SEHNR, FQNEAQ (reference sequence).

This chain joins TRBV14 and TRBJ1-1, with D possibly TRBD1 on 5 matching bases. The CDR3 has 17 amino acids. The V end was cut by 1 base, the J end by 1 base, with 16 bases between. Germline CDR1 SGHDN, CDR2 FVKESK. The CDR3 DNA is TGTGCCAGCAGCCAAGGGTGGGGCAGGGCCCAGAACACTGAAGCTTTCTTT. This codes for CASSQGWGRAQNTEAFF.

CDR3 bases: TGTGCCAGCACTATCAGGGATTCTAGCACAGATACGCAGTATTTT. It encodes CASTIRDSSTDTQYF. This chain connects TRBV19 to TRBJ2-3; TRBD1 is a possible D gene (5 bases). Germline-derived CDR1 and CDR2 are LNHDA and SQIVND (reference sequence). This CDR3 has 15 amino acids. Trimming left V 9 bases short and J 0 bases short, with 16 bases between.

The rearrangement links TRBV7-2 to TRBJ2-7; 9 bases match TRBD2. From germline, CDR1 is SGHTA and CDR2 FQGNSA. The CDR3 loop spans 15 amino acids. The J segment lost 4 bases and the V segment lost 1 base, leaving 5 bases of the junction unmatched. The CDR3 DNA sequence: TGTGCCAGCAGCTTAGGTAGCGGGAGTCCTTACGAGCAGTACTTC. Protein product: CASSLGSGSPYEQYF.